This T cell receptor (beta chain) came from a study of neurological immune-mediated disorders. General observations from the study: HTLV-1-associated myelopathy led in TCR clonal expansion, while multiple sclerosis ranked lowest, below healthy controls.

About this clonotype itself: Its antigen is unknown.

TCRdb itself ran the 5' RACE reads through MiXCR, one entry per CDR3 protein. Counted here are tens of thousands of distinct CDR3 sequences, around 3.4% occurring once; the ten biggest clones make up approximately 3%. Germline loops: CDR1 LGHNA, CDR2 YSLEER. CDR3 length: 16 residues. V lost 0 bases, J lost 3 bases, and 12 bases lay in between. The origin of this receptor is a woman between 50 and 59 years old with multiple sclerosis. The sequenced sample was PBMCs. The chain carries TRBV4-3 and TRBJ1-5; D uncertain. CDR3 sequence reads: CASSQDYSGYNQPQHF. The CDR3 DNA sequence: TGCGCCAGCAGCCAAGATTATTCGGGGTACAATCAGCCCCAGCATTTT.